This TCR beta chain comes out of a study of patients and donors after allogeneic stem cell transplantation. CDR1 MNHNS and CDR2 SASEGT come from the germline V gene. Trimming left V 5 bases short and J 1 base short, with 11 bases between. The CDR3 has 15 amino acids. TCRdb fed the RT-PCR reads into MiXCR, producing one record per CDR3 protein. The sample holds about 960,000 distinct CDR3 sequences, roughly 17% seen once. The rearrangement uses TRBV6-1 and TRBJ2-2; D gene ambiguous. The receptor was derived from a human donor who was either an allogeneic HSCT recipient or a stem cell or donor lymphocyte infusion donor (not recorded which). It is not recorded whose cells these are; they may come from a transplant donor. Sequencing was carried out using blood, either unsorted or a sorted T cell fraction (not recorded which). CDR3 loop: CASSRKPRNTGELFF. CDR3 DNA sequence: TGTGCCAGCAGTCGAAAACCCAGGAACACCGGGGAGCTGTTTTTT.